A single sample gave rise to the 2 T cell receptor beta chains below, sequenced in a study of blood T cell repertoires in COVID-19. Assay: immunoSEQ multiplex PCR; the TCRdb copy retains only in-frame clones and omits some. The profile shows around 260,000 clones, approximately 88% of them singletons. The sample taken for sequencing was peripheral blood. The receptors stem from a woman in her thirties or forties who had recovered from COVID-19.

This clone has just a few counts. Written as DNA, the CDR3 is TGCGCCAGCAGCCAAGATCCGGGGGGCGCAGGGGTATATGGCTACACCTTC. Encoded protein: CASSQDPGGAGVYGYTF. This chain joins TRBV4-1 and TRBJ1-2; D possibly corresponds to TRBD1 (6 bases). Germline-derived CDR1 and CDR2 are MGHRA and YSYEKL. V was cut by 0 bases and J by 5 bases, with 19 bases left in between. The CDR3 is made up of 17 amino acids.

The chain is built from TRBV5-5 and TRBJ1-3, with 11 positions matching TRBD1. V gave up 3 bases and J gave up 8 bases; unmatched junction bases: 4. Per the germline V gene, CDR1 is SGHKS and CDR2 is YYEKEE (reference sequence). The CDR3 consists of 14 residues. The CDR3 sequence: CASSSGQGAYTIYF. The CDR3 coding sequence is TGTGCCAGCAGCTCAGGACAGGGGGCCTACACCATATATTTT.